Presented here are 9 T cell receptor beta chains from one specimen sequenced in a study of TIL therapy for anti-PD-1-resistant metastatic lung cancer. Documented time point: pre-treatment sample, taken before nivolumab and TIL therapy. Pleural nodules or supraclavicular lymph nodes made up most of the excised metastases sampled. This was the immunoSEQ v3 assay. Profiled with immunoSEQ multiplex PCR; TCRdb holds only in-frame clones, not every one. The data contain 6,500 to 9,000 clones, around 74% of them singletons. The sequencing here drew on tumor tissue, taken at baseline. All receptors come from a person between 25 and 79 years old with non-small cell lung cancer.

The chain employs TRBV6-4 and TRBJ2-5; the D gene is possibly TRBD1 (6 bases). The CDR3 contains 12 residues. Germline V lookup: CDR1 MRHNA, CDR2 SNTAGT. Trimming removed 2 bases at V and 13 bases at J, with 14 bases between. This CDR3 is CASSDATGSLYF. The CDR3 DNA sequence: TGTGCCAGCAGTGACGCCACAGGGAGTCTGTACTTC.

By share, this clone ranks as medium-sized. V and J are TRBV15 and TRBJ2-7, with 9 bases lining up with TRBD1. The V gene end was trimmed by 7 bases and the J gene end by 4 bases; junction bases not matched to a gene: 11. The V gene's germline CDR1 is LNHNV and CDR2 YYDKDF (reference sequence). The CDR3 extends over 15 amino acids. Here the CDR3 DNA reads TGTGCCACCAAAAAGAGCGGGACAGGGATGTACGAGCAGTACTTC. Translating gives CATKKSGTGMYEQYF.

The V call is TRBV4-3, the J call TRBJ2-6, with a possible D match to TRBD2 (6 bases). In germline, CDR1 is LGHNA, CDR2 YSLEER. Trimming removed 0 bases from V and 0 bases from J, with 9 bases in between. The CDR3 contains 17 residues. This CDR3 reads CASSQDLGGSGANVLTF. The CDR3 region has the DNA TGCGCCAGCAGCCAAGACCTCGGGGGCTCTGGGGCCAACGTCCTGACTTTC.

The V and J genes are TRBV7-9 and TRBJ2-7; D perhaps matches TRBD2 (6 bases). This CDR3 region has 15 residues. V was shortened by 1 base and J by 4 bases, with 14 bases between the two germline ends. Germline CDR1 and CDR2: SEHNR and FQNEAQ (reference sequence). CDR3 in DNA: TGTGCCAGCAGCTTAGTTGGGACTTCCAGGTACGAGCAGTACTTC. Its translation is CASSLVGTSRYEQYF.

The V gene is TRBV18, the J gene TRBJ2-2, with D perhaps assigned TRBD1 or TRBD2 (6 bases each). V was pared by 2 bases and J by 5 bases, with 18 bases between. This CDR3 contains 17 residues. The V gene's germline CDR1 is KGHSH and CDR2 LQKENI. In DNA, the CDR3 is TGTGCCAGCTCACCATCCCGGGGGCCCTCAATGACCGGGGAGCTGTTTTTT. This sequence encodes CASSPSRGPSMTGELFF.

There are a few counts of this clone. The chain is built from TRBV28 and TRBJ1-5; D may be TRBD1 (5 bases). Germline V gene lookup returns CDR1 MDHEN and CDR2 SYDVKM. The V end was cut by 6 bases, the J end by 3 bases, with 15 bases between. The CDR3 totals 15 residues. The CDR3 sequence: CASRASGPSNQPQHF. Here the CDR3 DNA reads TGTGCCAGCAGAGCTTCAGGGCCATCCAATCAGCCCCAGCATTTT.

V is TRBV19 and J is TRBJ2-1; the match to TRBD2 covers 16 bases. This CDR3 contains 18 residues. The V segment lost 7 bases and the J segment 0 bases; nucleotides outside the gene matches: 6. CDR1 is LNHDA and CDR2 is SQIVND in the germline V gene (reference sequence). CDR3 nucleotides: TGTGCCAGTAATACGGGACTAGCGGGAGGGGGCTCCTACAATGAGCAGTTCTTC. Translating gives CASNTGLAGGGSYNEQFF.

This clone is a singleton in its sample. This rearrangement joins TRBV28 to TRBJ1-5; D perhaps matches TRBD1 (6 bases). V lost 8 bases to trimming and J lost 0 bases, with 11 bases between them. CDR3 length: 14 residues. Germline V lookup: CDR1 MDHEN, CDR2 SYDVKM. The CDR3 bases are TGTGCCAGCGGGCAGGGGCTTAGCAATCAGCCCCAGCATTTT. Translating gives CASGQGLSNQPQHF.

In nucleotides, the CDR3 is TGTGCCAGCAGCTTAATCTCTAACTATGGCTACACCTTC. Its translation is CASSLISNYGYTF. The chain is built from TRBV13 and TRBJ1-2; D gene uncertain. The V and J ends lost 2 bases and 0 bases respectively, with 4 bases between them. The CDR3 length is 13 residues. Per germline, CDR1 PRHDT and CDR2 FYEKMQ (reference sequence).